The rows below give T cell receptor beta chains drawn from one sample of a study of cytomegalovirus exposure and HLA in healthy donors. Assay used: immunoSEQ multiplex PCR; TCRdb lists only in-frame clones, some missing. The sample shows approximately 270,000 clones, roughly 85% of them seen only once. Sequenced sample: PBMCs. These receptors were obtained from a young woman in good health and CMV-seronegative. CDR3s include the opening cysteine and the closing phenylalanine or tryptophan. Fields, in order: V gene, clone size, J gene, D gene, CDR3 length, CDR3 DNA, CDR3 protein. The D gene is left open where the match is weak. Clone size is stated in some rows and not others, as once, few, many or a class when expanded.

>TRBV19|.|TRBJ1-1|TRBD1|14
TGTGCCAGTAGTCAGACAGGGGAGAACACTGAAGCTTTCTTT
CASSQTGENTEAFF
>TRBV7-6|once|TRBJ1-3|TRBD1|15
TGTGCCAGCGCCTGGGACAGGAGCTCTGGAAACACCATATATTTT
CASAWDRSSGNTIYF
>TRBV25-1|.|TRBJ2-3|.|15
TGTGCCAGCAGTGAAGGAGTGATAGCTGGGGATACGCAGTATTTT
CASSEGVIAGDTQYF
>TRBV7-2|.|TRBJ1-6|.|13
TGTGCCAGCAGCCGCGAGGGGGATTCACCCCTCCACTTT
CASSREGDSPLHF
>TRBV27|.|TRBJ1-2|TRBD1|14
TGTGCCAGCAGTTTATCCCGACAGGGTGGAGGCTACACCTTC
CASSLSRQGGGYTF
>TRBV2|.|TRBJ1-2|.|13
TGTGCCGCAGCGGTGGGGGGAAACTATGGCTACACCTTC
CAAAVGGNYGYTF
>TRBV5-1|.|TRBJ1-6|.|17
TGCGCCAGCAGCTTAACCGGGAGGGGGTTTGGTAATTCACCCCTCCACTTT
CASSLTGRGFGNSPLHF
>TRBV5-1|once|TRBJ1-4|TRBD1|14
TGCGCCAGCACTGACAGGGCAACTAATGAAAAACTGTTTTTT
CASTDRATNEKLFF
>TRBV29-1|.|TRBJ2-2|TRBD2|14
TGCAGCGCCGGACCTGCGGGGGACACCGGGGAGCTGTTTTTT
CSAGPAGDTGELFF
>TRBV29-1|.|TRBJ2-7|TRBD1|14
TGCAGCCTGGGCCCCCCGGGACAGGATTACGAGCAGTACTTC
CSLGPPGQDYEQYF
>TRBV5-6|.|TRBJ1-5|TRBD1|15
TGTGCCAGCAGCTTGAGACAGGGAAGAGGGCAGCCCCAGCATTTT
CASSLRQGRGQPQHF
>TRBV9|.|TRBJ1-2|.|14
TGTGCCAGCAGCTCCACGGCCGGGTATCAGGGCTACACCTTC
CASSSTAGYQGYTF
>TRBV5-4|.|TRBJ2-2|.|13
TGTGCCAGCAAGGGGCAGAACACCGGGGAGCTGTTTTTT
CASKGQNTGELFF
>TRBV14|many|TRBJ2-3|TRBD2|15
TGTGCCAGCAGCCAAACTAGCGGGGGGACAGATACGCAGTATTTT
CASSQTSGGTDTQYF
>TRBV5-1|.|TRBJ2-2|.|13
TGCGCCAGCAGCTTGGAGGGGATCCGGGAGCTGTTTTTT
CASSLEGIRELFF
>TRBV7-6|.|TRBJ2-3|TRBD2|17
TGTGCCAGCAGCCCATACCTTAGCGGGAGTTCAACAGATACGCAGTATTTT
CASSPYLSGSSTDTQYF
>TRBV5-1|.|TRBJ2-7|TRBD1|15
TGCGCCAGCAGCTGGGAACGGGACAGGGGCTACGAGCAGTACTTC
CASSWERDRGYEQYF
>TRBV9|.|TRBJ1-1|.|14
TGTGCCAGCAGCCTGGGATCGGGGAACGCTGAAGCTTTCTTT
CASSLGSGNAEAFF